The next 12 T cell receptor beta chains were all read from a single sample in a study of beta chain features in type 1 diabetes. Findings of the study overall: The study found moderately but significantly shorter TCRB CDR3s in all four CD4+ subsets of Type 1 diabetes patients.

Their specific antigens are unknown. Expressed TCRB transcripts were sequenced because the entire RNA isolate underwent reverse transcription. The assay was immunoSEQ multiplex PCR, and TCRdb's table has in-frame clones only and misses some. The sample lists hundreds of thousands of clones, approximately 11% occurring once. Sequencing was performed on naive CD4+ T cells from blood. Receptor source: a man under 40 with type 1 diabetes.

The chain couples TRBV6-6 to TRBJ1-1; a possible D gene is TRBD1 (6 bases). The CDR3 contains 11 residues. Looked up from germline, CDR1 is MNHNY and CDR2 is SVGAGI (reference sequence). V was cut by 5 bases and J by 14 bases, with 15 bases left in between. Written as DNA, the CDR3 is TGTGCCAGCAGTCTTCGGGACACCGCCTTCTTT. Residues: CASSLRDTAFF.

This clone was seen only a few times. J is TRBJ2-6 and V is TRBV25-1; the match to TRBD2 covers 7 bases. CDR1 is MGHDK and CDR2 is SYGVNS in the germline V gene. Trimming at V came to 8 bases and at J to 0 bases, leaving 10 bases not matched to a gene. The length of the CDR3 is 17 residues. The chain's CDR3 is CASAVAGPSSGANVLTF. As DNA, the CDR3 is TGTGCCAGCGCCGTAGCGGGCCCTAGCTCTGGGGCCAACGTCCTGACTTTC.

The V call is TRBV5-1, the J call TRBJ1-4; TRBD1 aligns across 7 bases. J lost 3 bases, V lost 5 bases, and 4 bases had no gene match. Germline CDR1 reads SGHRS; CDR2 reads YFSETQ. This CDR3 region has 14 residues. The CDR3 coding sequence is TGCGCCAGCAGGACAGGGATTGCTAATGAAAAACTGTTTTTT. Translating it yields CASRTGIANEKLFF.

This chain uses TRBV4-3 with TRBJ1-2, with 7 bases aligning to TRBD1. Germline CDR1 and CDR2: LGHNA and YSLEER. The CDR3 sequence is 15 residues long. V trimming: 0 bases; J trimming: 8 bases; junction bases outside the gene matches: 9. CDR3 DNA sequence: TGCGCCAGCAGCCAAGATATAAAGAGGGGGCGCGGCTACACCTTC. This encodes CASSQDIKRGRGYTF.

V gene TRBV27 combines with J gene TRBJ1-6; tentatively, D is TRBD1 (6 bases). CDR3 length equals 16 residues. Trimming took off 1 base at V and 6 bases at J, with 13 bases between the two ends. From germline, CDR1 is MNHEY and CDR2 SMNVEV (reference sequence). CDR3 nucleotides: TGTGCCAGCAGTTTATGGTCGCAGGGGAGTAATTCACCCCTCCACTTT. Translated: CASSLWSQGSNSPLHF.

On this clone: Other DNA sequences of this sample code for an identical CDR3. The chain couples TRBV5-1 to TRBJ2-5; 9 bases fit TRBD1. After removal of 4 bases from V and 2 bases from J, the junction contained 3 bases not matched to a gene. The CDR3 has 14 amino acids. Germline V gives CDR1 SGHRS, CDR2 YFSETQ. Written as DNA, the CDR3 is TGCGCCAGCAGCCACGGGACAGGGCAAGAGACCCAGTACTTC. Encoded protein: CASSHGTGQETQYF. Drawing the rest from reference TRBV5-1 and TRBJ2-5, the complete variable domain is KAGVTQTPRYLIKTRGQQVTLSCSPISGHRSVSWYQQTPGQGLQFLFEYFSETQRNKGNFPGRFSGRQFSNSRSEMNVSTLELGDSALYLCASSHGTGQETQYFGPGTRLLVL.

The table lists this clone with a few counts. This chain links TRBV28 with TRBJ2-3; maybe TRBD1 (6 bases). The length of the CDR3 is 12 residues. Trimming cost V 7 bases and J 4 bases, with 9 bases left between them. The germline gives CDR1 MDHEN, CDR2 SYDVKM. CDR3 in amino acids: CASNTGPDTQYF. Here the CDR3 DNA reads TGTGCCAGCAATACAGGGCCAGATACGCAGTATTTT.

Only a few counts were recorded for this clone. This sequence joins TRBV11-2 and TRBJ2-5; D not resolved. Germline CDR1 is SGHAT and CDR2 is FQNNGV. The CDR3 extends over 14 amino acids. Trimming pared 2 bases from V and 0 bases from J, leaving 7 bases between. CDR3 coding DNA: TGTGCCAGCAGCTTAAGCAGGAACCAAGAGACCCAGTACTTC. Its translation: CASSLSRNQETQYF.

The chain combines TRBV5-1 with TRBJ2-1, with D possibly being TRBD1 (6 bases). The CDR3 runs 15 residues. Between the trimmed V and J ends, which lost 0 bases and 6 bases, there was a span of 13 bases. CDR1 and CDR2 (germline): SGHRS, YFSETQ. CDR3 DNA sequence: TGCGCCAGCAGCTTGGGCAGGGTAGGGGGCAATGAGCAGTTCTTC. Translation: CASSLGRVGGNEQFF.

This clone turned up a few times. V is TRBV7-2 and J is TRBJ2-2; TRBD1 aligns across 10 bases. The CDR3 contains 14 residues. Germline values: CDR1 SGHTA, CDR2 FQGNSA. V gave up 5 bases and J gave up 7 bases; unmatched junction bases: 4. The CDR3 sequence is CASSPTGGIGELFF. The CDR3, as DNA: TGTGCCAGCAGCCCGACAGGGGGCATCGGGGAGCTGTTTTTT.

This sequence joins TRBV20-1 and TRBJ1-2; no definite D call. The germline V and J ends were trimmed by 1 base and 8 bases, with 8 bases remaining between them. CDR3 size: 11 residues. Germline CDR1 DFQATT, CDR2 SNEGSKA (reference sequence). The CDR3 loop reads CSARGMRGYTF. The CDR3, as DNA: TGCAGTGCTAGAGGCATGAGGGGCTACACCTTC.

The CDR3 sequence is CASSLDPGSDTQYF. Written as DNA, the CDR3 is TGCGCCAGCAGCTTGGATCCGGGATCAGATACGCAGTATTTT. V and J are TRBV5-1 and TRBJ2-3, with a tentative D call TRBD2 (5 bases). The CDR3 loop spans 14 amino acids. V was pared by 0 bases and J by 4 bases, with 9 bases between. CDR1 and CDR2 (germline): SGHRS, YFSETQ.